This T cell receptor (beta chain) was identified during a study of T cell repertoires in cytomegalovirus infection (dated by TCRdb to between 2019 and 2020). A note on the overall study: Donor HLA type was relevant to the analysis, as public TCR beta signatures indicated carriage of CMV infection together with the matching HLA type.

For this clonotype: It has no known antigen specificity. Base-call qualities are not available, and no considerably larger clone is one nucleotide away.

From the germline V gene (reference sequence), CDR1 is SEHNR and CDR2 is FQNEAQ. The CDR3 runs 11 residues from the cysteine to the phenylalanine. This entry keeps only the CDR3 DNA: 33 bases, framed from base 1. Between the V and J ends, shortened by 7 bases and 3 bases respectively, the junction contains 6 bases. Results and caveats for the whole study, not just this receptor: The ex vivo response was dominated by HLA-C-restricted CMV-specific TCR beta clonotypes, and the single most frequent clonotype in two of eight donors was supplied by these HLA-C-restricted clonotypes. Carriers of CMV infection plus the relevant HLA type were discriminated by the cumulative frequency of public TCR beta family members in the study cohort and in an independent approximately 340-donor cohort.

The data were produced on an Illumina HiSeq 1500. The public reads were run again by TCRdb, first through fastp at Q25 and then through MiXCR, and only productive beta chains were kept. Rows are combined by CDR3 protein, so each entry shows the most common genes and DNA. For this sample the table gives roughly 600,000 distinct CDR3 sequences, of which less than 25% were detected only once. Roughly 8% of the sample is in the top ten clones. The receptor was derived from a human donor in good health (CMV status not recorded). Some clones in this sample may be carry-over from other donors' samples. The V gene is TRBV7-9 and the J gene is TRBJ2-5, with the D gene too uncertain to name. The sequencing input was CD8+ T cells from PBMCs. This receptor has the CDR3 CASKPKETQYF. The DNA is as follows: TGTGCCAGCAAACCCAAAGAGACCCAGTACTTC.